The T cell receptor (beta chain) under discussion was sequenced for a study of OX40 agonist ivuxolimab in advanced cancers. This CDR3 has 15 amino acids. V was shortened by 3 bases and J by 0 bases, with 11 bases between the two germline ends. Germline CDR1 and CDR2: LNHDA and SQIVND (reference sequence). Measured with immunoSEQ multiplex PCR; TCRdb has only the in-frame clones, and not every one. This table holds about 48,000 clones, around 87% found once. This chain joins TRBV19 and TRBJ1-2; D may be TRBD1 (6 bases). This TCR came from an adult with an advanced solid tumor such as melanoma, head and neck, liver or kidney cancer. This specimen was CD4+ or CD8+ T cells sorted from blood, taken in a trial of the OX40 agonist ivuxolimab. The chain's CDR3 is CASSMRAGANYGYTF. The CDR3 DNA is TGTGCCAGTAGTATGCGAGCAGGGGCTAACTATGGCTACACCTTC.